A single sample is the source of the 16 T cell receptor beta chains below, sequenced in a study of control samples from healthy donors and cancer patients (dated by TCRdb to the early 2020s). Library preparation was by the immunoSEQ multiplex PCR assay. TCRdb limited this immuneACCESS table to in-frame rearrangements with V and J called. A share of clones is missing; checked studies link under half to unresolved V genes, and the rest is unexplained. The sample table includes roughly 190,000 clones. Roughly 2% of the sample lies in the top ten. Sequencing input: blood. The source is a woman aged 25 to 45 in good health.

Comments on this clone: Other DNA sequences in this sample translate to the same CDR3. The CDR3 DNA follows: TGTGCCAGCTCACCTGGAGAGACCCAGTACTTC. Translating it yields CASSPGETQYF. This chain connects TRBV18 to TRBJ2-5, with D hard to call. The CDR3 runs 11 residues. V was cut by 3 bases and J by 4 bases, with 3 bases left in between. Germline V gene sequence: CDR1 KGHSH, CDR2 LQKENI. Full variable domain (rest looked up from reference TRBV18 and TRBJ2-5): NAGVMQNPRHLVRRRGQEARLRCSPMKGHSHVYWYRQLPEEGLKFMVYLQKENIIDESGMPKERFSAEFPKEGPSILRIQQVVRGDSAAYFCASSPGETQYFGPGTRLLVL.

The J gene is TRBJ1-2, the V gene TRBV5-1; D is unresolved. CDR3 length equals 15 residues. In germline, CDR1 is SGHRS, CDR2 YFSETQ. With 4 bases removed from V and 0 bases from J, the gap between germline ends came to 13 bases. CDR3 sequence reads: CASSEPSGANYGYTF. The CDR3 coding sequence is TGCGCCAGCAGCGAACCCTCGGGAGCTAACTATGGCTACACCTTC.

The chain combines TRBV2 with TRBJ1-1, with a weak D call TRBD1 (5 bases). The CDR3 extends over 13 amino acids. The V gene's germline CDR1 is SNHLY and CDR2 FYNNEI. Trimming removed 11 bases from V and 10 bases from J, with 23 bases in between. CDR3 sequence (DNA): TGTGCCGAGGCAGTCCAGGGCTTTCTTAGAGCTTTCTTT. Amino acid sequence: CAEAVQGFLRAFF. Full variable domain (remainder filled in from reference TRBV2 and TRBJ1-1): EPEVTQTPSHQVTQMGQEVILRCVPISNHLYFYWYRQILGQKVEFLVSFYNNEISEKSEIFDDQFSVERPDGSNFTLKIRSTKLEDSAMYFCAEAVQGFLRAFFGQGTRLTVV.

The rearrangement uses TRBV4-1 and TRBJ2-3, with D unclear. This CDR3 is built from 14 residues. V was pared by 0 bases and J by 3 bases, with 7 bases between. Germline V gives CDR1 MGHRA, CDR2 YSYEKL. The CDR3 here is CASSQDPRTDTQYF. CDR3 DNA: TGCGCCAGCAGCCAAGATCCCAGGACAGATACGCAGTATTTT.

V usage is TRBV9 and J usage is TRBJ1-4; the D gene is possibly TRBD1 (6 bases). The CDR3 is made up of 16 amino acids. Germline CDR1 is SGDLS and CDR2 is YYNGEE. Trimming stripped 2 bases from V and 0 bases from J, with 11 bases between. CDR3 in DNA: TGTGCCAGCAGCGTTAGGGGGGGAGCAACTAATGAAAAACTGTTTTTT. Protein product: CASSVRGGATNEKLFF.

The chain uses TRBV18 and TRBJ1-1; 8 bases align to TRBD1. Germline CDR1 KGHSH, CDR2 LQKENI. With V trimmed by 7 bases and J by 7 bases, 11 bases remained unmatched. CDR3 length: 14 residues. The DNA of the CDR3 is TGTGCCAGCTTGTTGGACAGGGCGGGCTTTGAAGCTTTCTTT. This gives the protein CASLLDRAGFEAFF.

The chain combines TRBV18 with TRBJ1-4; tentatively, D is TRBD1 (6 bases). The germline V gene has CDR1 KGHSH and CDR2 LQKENI. The length of the CDR3 is 13 residues. Trimming took 8 bases from V and 7 from J, leaving 14 bases between them. CDR3 sequence (DNA): TGTGCCAGCACCGCAGGGGAGGGTGAAAAACTGTTTTTT. This codes for CASTAGEGEKLFF.

J is TRBJ1-2 and V is TRBV29-1; D is ambiguous. This CDR3 is built from 14 residues. The V end lost 2 bases, the J end lost 4 bases, and 14 bases lay between the germline ends. CDR1 and CDR2 from the germline V gene are SQVTM and ANQGSEA. The CDR3 region has the DNA TGCAGCGTTGAAATAATGGAGGGCTCCTATGGCTACACCTTC. This sequence encodes CSVEIMEGSYGYTF.

This chain links TRBV6-1 with TRBJ1-5; D not resolved. The germline gives CDR1 MNHNS, CDR2 SASEGT. The ends were cut back, 1 base at V and 4 bases at J, with 8 bases in the middle. This CDR3 contains 14 residues. For the CDR3, the DNA is TGTGCCAGCAGTGAAGTGGGCAGAAATCAGCCCCAGCATTTT. Translated: CASSEVGRNQPQHF.

The chain couples TRBV5-8 to TRBJ2-6; D ambiguous. Germline CDR1 is SGHTS and CDR2 is YDEGEE. The CDR3 spans 15 residues. The V gene lost 0 bases and the J gene lost 0 bases, with 4 bases spanning the gap. The CDR3 is CASSLGNSGANVLTF. In DNA form, the CDR3 reads TGTGCCAGCAGCTTGGGGAACTCTGGGGCCAACGTCCTGACTTTC.

The V and J genes are TRBV29-1 and TRBJ1-2, with D hard to call. The CDR3 loop spans 12 amino acids. V was pared by 0 bases and J by 8 bases, with 10 bases between. The V gene's germline CDR1 is SQVTM and CDR2 ANQGSEA. CDR3 amino acids: CSVEDNRNGYTF. For the CDR3, the DNA is TGCAGCGTTGAAGATAATAGGAACGGCTACACCTTC.

The V gene is TRBV7-2, the J gene TRBJ1-1, with no clear D. Trimming removed 0 bases from V and 8 bases from J, with 7 bases in between. There are 12 residues in the CDR3. Looked up from germline, CDR1 is SGHTA and CDR2 is FQGNSA. For the CDR3, the DNA is TGTGCCAGCAGCTTAGCGGGGTGGGAAGCTTTCTTT. It specifies CASSLAGWEAFF.

This chain links TRBV5-1 with TRBJ1-1, with 8 positions matching TRBD1. The germline V gene has CDR1 SGHRS and CDR2 YFSETQ. CDR3 length equals 16 residues. V shed 4 bases, J shed 1 base, and the junction held 9 bases outside the gene matches. CDR3 in DNA: TGCGCCAGCAGCCCACGAATAGGGACAGGGAACACTGAAGCTTTCTTT. Translation gives CASSPRIGTGNTEAFF.

The gene calls are TRBV5-1 and TRBJ1-6; D perhaps matches TRBD1 (5 bases). From germline, CDR1 is SGHRS and CDR2 YFSETQ. The CDR3 runs to 15 residues. V lost 1 base and J lost 8, with 13 bases in between. The CDR3 spells CASSLRTRVDSPLHF. The CDR3 bases are TGCGCCAGCAGCTTGAGGACACGCGTGGATTCACCCCTCCACTTT.

The rearrangement joins TRBV6-4 to TRBJ2-2, with a weak D call TRBD1 (6 bases). The CDR3 consists of 14 residues. The germline V gene encodes CDR1 MRHNA and CDR2 SNTAGT. The V end lost 9 bases, the J end lost 0 bases, and 11 bases lay between the germline ends. CDR3 DNA sequence: TGTGCCAGTCAACAGGGTACGAACACCGGGGAGCTGTTTTTT. It yields the protein CASQQGTNTGELFF.

The V and J genes are TRBV6-5 and TRBJ1-1; D perhaps matches TRBD1 (5 bases). Looked up from germline, CDR1 is MNHEY and CDR2 is SVGAGI. V was trimmed by 11 bases and J by 0 bases, leaving 16 bases between them. The CDR3 has 14 amino acids. CDR3 protein: CAGERGDVNTEAFF. Written as DNA, the CDR3 is TGTGCCGGGGAGCGAGGGGATGTGAACACTGAAGCTTTCTTT.